This is a list of T cell receptor beta chains from one sample in a study of shared clonotypes between healthy human individuals. Using immunoSEQ multiplex PCR, the repertoire was profiled, and TCRdb retains in-frame clones only, with some absent. Among 400,000 to 500,000 clones listed, 76% were seen once. What was sequenced was PBMCs. The receptors derive from a woman in her thirties or forties in good health. Some clones in this sample may be carry-over from other donors' samples. The CDR3 runs from the conserved cysteine through the conserved F or W. D genes are given only for firm matches. Size values are once, few and many counts, or a class for expanded clones, and some rows have none.

TRBV25-1	TRBJ2-7	.	.	CASSKEGGARYEQYF	TGTGCCAGCAGCAAAGAAGGGGGGGCGCGATACGAGCAGTACTTC
TRBV10-1	TRBJ1-4	.	.	CASSAGAGEKLFF	TGCGCCAGCAGTGCAGGAGCGGGAGAAAAACTGTTTTTT
TRBV29-1	TRBJ1-1	TRBD1	.	CSVGGQGAEGFGTEAFF	TGCAGCGTTGGGGGACAGGGGGCCGAGGGATTCGGCACTGAAGCTTTCTTT
TRBV27	TRBJ2-7	TRBD1	.	CASSSTGSSYEQYF	TGTGCCAGCAGTTCGACAGGGTCCTCCTACGAGCAGTACTTC
TRBV4-2	TRBJ2-1	.	.	CASSQEVGYNEQFF	TGTGCCAGCAGCCAAGAAGTGGGGTACAATGAGCAGTTCTTC
TRBV15	TRBJ1-1	.	.	CATSRDNGAEAFF	TGTGCCACCAGCAGAGATAACGGGGCTGAAGCTTTCTTT
TRBV4-1	TRBJ1-4	TRBD1	.	CASSQDGTGNEKLFF	TGCGCCAGCAGCCAAGACGGGACAGGGAATGAAAAACTGTTTTTT
TRBV28	TRBJ2-3	TRBD2	many	CASSLAGLGTDTQYF	TGTGCCAGCAGTCTAGCGGGCCTGGGGACAGATACGCAGTATTTT
TRBV5-1	TRBJ2-7	TRBD2	.	CASSWGTSPYEQYF	TGCGCCAGCAGCTGGGGGACTAGCCCCTACGAGCAGTACTTC
TRBV7-3	TRBJ1-2	TRBD1	.	CASSLTDRVGGYTF	TGTGCCAGCAGCTTAACGGACAGGGTGGGTGGCTACACCTTC
TRBV29-1	TRBJ1-1	.	few	CSVEADSTEAFF	TGCAGCGTTGAAGCGGACAGCACTGAAGCTTTCTTT
TRBV4-3	TRBJ2-1	.	.	CASSQSEPKEQFF	TGCGCCAGCAGCCAATCTGAGCCGAAAGAGCAGTTCTTC
TRBV28	TRBJ2-1	TRBD1	once	CASSLDPPGTGNGEQFF	TGTGCCAGCAGTTTAGATCCTCCCGGGACAGGAAATGGTGAGCAGTTCTTC
TRBV5-5	TRBJ1-2	.	.	CASSPTPGRNNYGYTF	TGTGCCAGCAGCCCCACCCCCGGCAGGAATAACTATGGCTACACCTTC
TRBV5-1	TRBJ2-7	TRBD2	few	CASSSGAGAGEQYF	TGCGCCAGCAGTTCTGGGGCGGGAGCGGGAGAGCAGTACTTC
TRBV30	TRBJ1-1	.	.	CAWSVRVGSEAFF	TGTGCCTGGAGTGTACGGGTCGGCTCTGAAGCTTTCTTT
TRBV28	TRBJ2-6	.	.	CASIHRLGANVLTF	TGTGCCAGCATTCATCGGCTCGGGGCCAACGTCCTGACTTTC
TRBV7-8	TRBJ1-1	.	.	CASSFGGEAFF	TGTGCCAGCAGCTTCGGTGGTGAAGCTTTCTTT
TRBV28	TRBJ2-7	.	.	CASRERHGSYEQYF	TGTGCCAGCAGGGAACGCCATGGCTCCTACGAGCAGTACTTC
TRBV6-5	TRBJ2-7	TRBD2	.	CASRESGRVSYEQYF	TGTGCCAGCAGAGAAAGCGGGAGAGTCTCCTACGAGCAGTACTTC
TRBV11-1	TRBJ2-2	.	few	CASSADDGELFF	TGTGCCAGCAGCGCCGACGACGGGGAGCTGTTTTTT
TRBV28	TRBJ2-1	.	.	CASRAPLGGRYNEQFF	TGTGCCAGCAGAGCCCCCCTAGGAGGCCGCTACAATGAGCAGTTCTTC
TRBV6-5	TRBJ2-5	.	.	CASRLQGQETQYF	TGTGCCAGCAGACTACAGGGCCAAGAGACCCAGTACTTC
TRBV28	TRBJ1-4	.	few	CASSLYGEKLFF	TGTGCCAGCAGTTTATACGGTGAAAAACTGTTTTTT
TRBV4-1	TRBJ1-3	.	few	CASSQDPGNTIYF	TGCGCCAGCAGCCAAGATCCTGGAAACACCATATATTTT
TRBV6-1	TRBJ1-1	.	.	CASSAEPGTRLNTEAFF	TGTGCCAGCAGTGCGGAGCCAGGGACAAGGTTAAACACTGAAGCTTTCTTT
TRBV29-1	TRBJ2-1	.	few	CSGRRGYNEQFF	TGCAGCGGGAGAAGGGGGTACAATGAGCAGTTCTTC
TRBV2	TRBJ2-1	TRBD1	.	CASRTQGIEQFF	TGTGCCAGCAGGACACAGGGGATTGAGCAGTTCTTC
TRBV4-2	TRBJ2-6	.	.	CASSQGESSGANVLTF	TGTGCCAGCAGCCAAGGAGAGAGCTCTGGGGCCAACGTCCTGACTTTC
TRBV7-8	TRBJ2-7	TRBD1	.	CASSLVWTGRSYEQYF	TGTGCCAGCAGCTTAGTCTGGACAGGTCGGTCCTACGAGCAGTACTTC
TRBV23-1	TRBJ2-2	TRBD1	.	CASSQIRPPGQGNTGELFF	TGCGCCAGCAGTCAAATTCGCCCCCCCGGACAGGGCAACACCGGGGAGCTGTTTTTT
TRBV9	TRBJ2-5	TRBD1	.	CASSPRTGGGKTQYF	TGTGCCAGCAGCCCCCGGACAGGGGGCGGGAAGACCCAGTACTTC
TRBV5-1	TRBJ2-2	.	.	CASSPAQNTGELFF	TGCGCCAGCAGCCCGGCACAGAACACCGGGGAGCTGTTTTTT
TRBV6-5	TRBJ2-7	.	.	CASSYQDRPYEQYF	TGTGCCAGCAGTTACCAGGACAGACCCTACGAGCAGTACTTC
TRBV7-2	TRBJ2-7	.	.	CASSLVWGSSYEQYF	TGTGCCAGCAGCTTAGTGTGGGGAAGCTCCTACGAGCAGTACTTC
TRBV7-9	TRBJ2-7	TRBD2	.	CASSFLLAGKYEQYF	TGTGCCAGCAGCTTTCTGCTAGCGGGAAAGTACGAGCAGTACTTC
TRBV27	TRBJ2-1	.	once	CASSLYPSASYNEQFF	TGTGCCAGCAGTTTATATCCTAGCGCGTCCTACAATGAGCAGTTCTTC
TRBV6-5	TRBJ1-2	.	once	CASISGFGYTF	TGTGCCAGCATTTCGGGGTTCGGCTACACCTTC
TRBV27	TRBJ2-4	.	.	CASSLKTGPKGDQYF	TGTGCCAGCAGTTTAAAAACAGGGCCCAAGGGAGATCAGTACTTC
TRBV6-1	TRBJ2-2	.	.	CASSEPGENTGELFF	TGTGCCAGCAGTGAACCTGGGGAGAACACCGGGGAGCTGTTTTTT
TRBV29-1	TRBJ2-5	.	.	CSVGRQETQYF	TGCAGTGTCGGCAGACAAGAGACCCAGTACTTC
TRBV10-3	TRBJ1-3	.	.	CAISVGQSSGNTTYF	TGTGCCATCAGTGTGGGTCAGAGCTCTGGAAACACCACATATTTT
TRBV9	TRBJ2-2	.	.	CASSVATRSSAGELFF	TGTGCCAGCAGCGTAGCTACGAGAAGTTCGGCCGGGGAGCTGTTTTTT
TRBV10-3	TRBJ2-2	TRBD1	.	CASRVHGQANTGELFF	TGTGCCAGCCGTGTTCATGGACAGGCCAACACCGGGGAGCTGTTTTTT